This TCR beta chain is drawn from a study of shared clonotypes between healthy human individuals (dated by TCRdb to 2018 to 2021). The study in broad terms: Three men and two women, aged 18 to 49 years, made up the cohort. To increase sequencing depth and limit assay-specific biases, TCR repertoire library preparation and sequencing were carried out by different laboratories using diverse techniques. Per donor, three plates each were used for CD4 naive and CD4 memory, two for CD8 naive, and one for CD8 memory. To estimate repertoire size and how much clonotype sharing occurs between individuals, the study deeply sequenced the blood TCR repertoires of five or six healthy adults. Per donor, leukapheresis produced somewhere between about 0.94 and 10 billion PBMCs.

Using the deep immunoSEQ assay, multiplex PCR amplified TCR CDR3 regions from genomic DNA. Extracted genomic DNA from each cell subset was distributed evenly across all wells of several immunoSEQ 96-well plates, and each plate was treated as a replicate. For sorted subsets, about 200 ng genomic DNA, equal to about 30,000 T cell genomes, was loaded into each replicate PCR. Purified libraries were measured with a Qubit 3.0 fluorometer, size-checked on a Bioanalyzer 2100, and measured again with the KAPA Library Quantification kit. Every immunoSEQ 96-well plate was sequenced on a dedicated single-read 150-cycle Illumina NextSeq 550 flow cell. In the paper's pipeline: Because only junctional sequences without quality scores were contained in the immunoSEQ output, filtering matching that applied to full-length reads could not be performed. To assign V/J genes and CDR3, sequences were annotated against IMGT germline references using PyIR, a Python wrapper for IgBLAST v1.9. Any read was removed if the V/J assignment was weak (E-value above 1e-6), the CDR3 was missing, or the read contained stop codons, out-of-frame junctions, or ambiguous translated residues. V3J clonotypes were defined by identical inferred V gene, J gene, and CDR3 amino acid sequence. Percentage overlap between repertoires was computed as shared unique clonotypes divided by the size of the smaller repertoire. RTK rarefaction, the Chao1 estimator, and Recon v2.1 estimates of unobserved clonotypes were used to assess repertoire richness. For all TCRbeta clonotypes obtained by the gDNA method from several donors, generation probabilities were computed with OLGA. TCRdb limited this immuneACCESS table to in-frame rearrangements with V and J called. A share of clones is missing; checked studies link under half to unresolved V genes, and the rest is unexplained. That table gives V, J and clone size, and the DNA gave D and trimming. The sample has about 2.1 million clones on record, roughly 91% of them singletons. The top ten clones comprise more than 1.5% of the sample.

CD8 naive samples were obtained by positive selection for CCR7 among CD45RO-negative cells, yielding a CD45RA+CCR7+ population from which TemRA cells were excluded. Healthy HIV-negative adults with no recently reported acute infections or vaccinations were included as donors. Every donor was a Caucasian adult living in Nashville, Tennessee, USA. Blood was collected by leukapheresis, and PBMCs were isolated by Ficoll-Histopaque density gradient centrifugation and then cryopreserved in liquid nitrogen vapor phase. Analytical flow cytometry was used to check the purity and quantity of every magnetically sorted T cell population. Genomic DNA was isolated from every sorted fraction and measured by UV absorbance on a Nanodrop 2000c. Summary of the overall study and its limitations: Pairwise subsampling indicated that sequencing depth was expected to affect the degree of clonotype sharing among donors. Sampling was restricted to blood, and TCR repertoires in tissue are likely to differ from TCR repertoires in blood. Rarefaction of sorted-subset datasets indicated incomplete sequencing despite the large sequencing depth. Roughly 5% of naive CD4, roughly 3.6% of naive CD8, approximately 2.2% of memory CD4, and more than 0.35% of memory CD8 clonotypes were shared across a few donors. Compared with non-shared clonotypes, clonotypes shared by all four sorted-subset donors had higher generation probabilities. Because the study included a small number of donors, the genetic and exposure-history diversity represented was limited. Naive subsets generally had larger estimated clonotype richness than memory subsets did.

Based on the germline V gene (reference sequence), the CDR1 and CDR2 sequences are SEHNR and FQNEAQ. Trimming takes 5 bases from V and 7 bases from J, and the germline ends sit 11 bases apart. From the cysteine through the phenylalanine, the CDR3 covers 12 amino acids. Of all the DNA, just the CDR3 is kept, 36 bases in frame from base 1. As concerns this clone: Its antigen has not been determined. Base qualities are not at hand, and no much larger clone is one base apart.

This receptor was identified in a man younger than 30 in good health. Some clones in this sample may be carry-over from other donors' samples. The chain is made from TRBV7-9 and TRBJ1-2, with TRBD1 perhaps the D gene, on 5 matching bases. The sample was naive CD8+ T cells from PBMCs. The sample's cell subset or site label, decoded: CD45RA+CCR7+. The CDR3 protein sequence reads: CASSKDSGGYTF. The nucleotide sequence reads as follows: TGTGCCAGCAGCAAAGACAGTGGTGGCTACACCTTC.